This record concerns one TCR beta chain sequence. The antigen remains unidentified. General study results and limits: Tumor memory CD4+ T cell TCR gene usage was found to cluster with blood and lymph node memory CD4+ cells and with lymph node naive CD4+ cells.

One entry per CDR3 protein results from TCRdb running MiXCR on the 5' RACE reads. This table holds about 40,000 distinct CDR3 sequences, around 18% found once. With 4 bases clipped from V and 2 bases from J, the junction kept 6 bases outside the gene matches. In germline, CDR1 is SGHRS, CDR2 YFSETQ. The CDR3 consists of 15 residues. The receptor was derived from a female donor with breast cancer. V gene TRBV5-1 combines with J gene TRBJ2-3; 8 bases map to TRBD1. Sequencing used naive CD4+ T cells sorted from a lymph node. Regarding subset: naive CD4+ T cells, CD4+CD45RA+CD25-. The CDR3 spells CASSPGQGDTDTQYF. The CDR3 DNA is TGCGCCAGCAGCCCCGGACAGGGAGACACAGATACGCAGTATTTT.